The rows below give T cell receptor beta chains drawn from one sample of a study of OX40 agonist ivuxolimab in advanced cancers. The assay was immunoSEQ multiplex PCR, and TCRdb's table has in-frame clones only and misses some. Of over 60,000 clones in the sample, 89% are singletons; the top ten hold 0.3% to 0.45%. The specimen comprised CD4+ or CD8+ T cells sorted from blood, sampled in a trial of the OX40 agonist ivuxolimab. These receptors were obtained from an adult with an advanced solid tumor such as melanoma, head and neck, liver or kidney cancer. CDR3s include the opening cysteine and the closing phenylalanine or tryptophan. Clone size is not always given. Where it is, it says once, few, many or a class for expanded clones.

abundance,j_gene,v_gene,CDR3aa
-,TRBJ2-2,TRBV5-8,CASSPTTVNTGELFF
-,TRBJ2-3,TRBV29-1,CSVRLGGRLDTQYF
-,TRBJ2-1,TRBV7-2,CASSLEGTGAYNEQFF
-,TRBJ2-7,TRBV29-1,CSVGWDTSHEQYF
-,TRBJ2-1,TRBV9,CASSVSQYNEQFF
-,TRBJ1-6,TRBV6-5,CASSFLQGSNSPLHF
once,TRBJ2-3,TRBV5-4,CASSLGLSNGGTDTQYF
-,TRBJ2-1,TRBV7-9,CASSLSGSSYNEQFF
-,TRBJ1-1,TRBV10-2,CASTLLGGETNTEAFF
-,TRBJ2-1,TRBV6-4,CASSDGSSGPNEQFF
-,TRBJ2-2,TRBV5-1,CASRVGASGSTGELFF
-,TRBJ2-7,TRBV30,CALTGTSGSSYEQYF
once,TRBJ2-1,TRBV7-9,CASSLWTSSYNEQFF
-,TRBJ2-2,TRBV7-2,CASRYRDPNTGELFF
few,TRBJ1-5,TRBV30,CAWSPQTYQPQHF
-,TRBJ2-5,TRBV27,CASSLTSGSAETQYF
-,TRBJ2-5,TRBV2,CASKNEETQYF
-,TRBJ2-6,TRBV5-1,CASSLRAQGTGANVLTF
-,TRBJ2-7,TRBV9,CASSVGLLAGGQVQYF
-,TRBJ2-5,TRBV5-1,CASRSRTGAQETQYF
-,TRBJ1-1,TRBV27,CASSGGTMNTEAFF
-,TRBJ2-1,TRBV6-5,CASTSLNEQFF
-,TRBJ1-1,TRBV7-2,CASSLVGIAGITEAFF
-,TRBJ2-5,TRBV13,CASSSGLAGILTQYF
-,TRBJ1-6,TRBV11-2,CASSSRTGYNSPLHF
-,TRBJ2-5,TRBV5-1,CASSLALATGVRETQYF
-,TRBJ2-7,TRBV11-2,CASSLDTDGAYF
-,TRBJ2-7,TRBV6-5,CASSYREAHYEQYF
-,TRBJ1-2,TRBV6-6,CASSPGTGNYGYTF
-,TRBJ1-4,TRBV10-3,CAISPGQGGTNEKLFF
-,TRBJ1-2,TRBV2,CASNEAQGDGYTF
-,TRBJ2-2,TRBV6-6,CASSLASGAGELFF
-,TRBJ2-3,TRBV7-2,CASSGTSGGTDTQYF
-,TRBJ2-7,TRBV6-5,CASSPTELGSYEQYF
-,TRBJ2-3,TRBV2,CASRTQGTSTDTQYF
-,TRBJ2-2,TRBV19,CASSAPGQGNTGELFF
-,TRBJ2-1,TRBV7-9,CASSIQTTSGSNEQFF
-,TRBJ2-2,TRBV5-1,CASSLSAGGSPGELFF
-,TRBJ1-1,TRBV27,CASIKQGNTEAFF
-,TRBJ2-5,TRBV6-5,CASSYRGGQETQYF
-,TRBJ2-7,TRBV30,CAWSAWGRGGHEQYF
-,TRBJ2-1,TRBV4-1,CASSQVDMLSYNEQFF
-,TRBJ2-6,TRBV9,CASSQGQTYSGANVLTF
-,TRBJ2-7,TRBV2,CASSEWASDYEQYF
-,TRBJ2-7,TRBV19,CASLSPSSYEQYF
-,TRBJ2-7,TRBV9,CASSPGQALSYEQYF
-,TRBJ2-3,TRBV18,CASSPPRTNTDTQYF
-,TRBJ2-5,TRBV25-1,CASMAETQYF
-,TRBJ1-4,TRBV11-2,CASSPLGGFNEKLFF
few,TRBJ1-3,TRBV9,CASSVDREDGNTIYF
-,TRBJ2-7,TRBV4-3,CASSQETAGEQYF